These 25 T cell receptor beta chains were all obtained from the same sample, sequenced in a study of blood T cells in healthy people across ages. The authors ran a second PCR of 7 to 11 cycles using a sample-barcoded 5' primer and a J-beta primer mix. TCRdb recomputed calls from the 5' RACE reads with MiXCR, one row per CDR3 protein. This table has about a million distinct CDR3 sequences, less than 45% appearing once. Source material: blood. The receptors here all came from a man aged 18 to 30 in good health.

The rearrangement links TRBV6-1 to TRBJ1-5; the D gene is possibly TRBD1 (5 bases). The CDR3 totals 16 residues. Germline CDR1 and CDR2: MNHNS and SASEGT. With 2 bases removed from V and 0 bases from J, the gap between germline ends came to 11 bases. As DNA, the CDR3 is TGTGCCAGCAGTGAAAGCGGAGGGGCTAGCAATCAGCCCCAGCATTTT. It is translated as CASSESGGASNQPQHF.

This clonotype was recorded a few times. The chain links TRBV4-3 to TRBJ1-1; D possibly corresponds to TRBD1 (6 bases). Looked up from germline, CDR1 is LGHNA and CDR2 is YSLEER. The CDR3 is 13 amino acids. V was shortened by 8 bases and J by 4 bases, with 14 bases between the two germline ends. DNA of the CDR3: TGCGCCAGCGGCAGGGGAATAGGCACTGAAGCTTTCTTT. It encodes CASGRGIGTEAFF.

The table lists this clonotype with a few counts. The chain is built from TRBV6-5 and TRBJ2-1, with D perhaps matching TRBD1 or TRBD2 (5 bases each). Trimming removed 2 bases from V and 5 bases from J, with 19 bases in between. The CDR3 extends over 17 amino acids. The germline V gene has CDR1 MNHEY and CDR2 SVGAGI. In nucleotides, the CDR3 is TGTGCCAGCAGTTACCTAACCGGGACGGGACCTAACAATGAGCAGTTCTTC. This sequence encodes CASSYLTGTGPNNEQFF.

The chain couples TRBV7-9 to TRBJ1-1; D perhaps matches TRBD1 (5 bases). The V gene lost 5 bases and the J gene lost 11 bases, with 27 bases spanning the gap. This CDR3 region has 16 residues. CDR1 SEHNR and CDR2 FQNEAQ come from the germline V gene (reference sequence). CDR3 nucleotides: TGTGCCAGCAGCCGTGCCGGGGGGACCTATTTCGTTCGGGCTTTCTTT. It is translated as CASSRAGGTYFVRAFF. The full variable domain, rest sourced from reference TRBV7-9 and TRBJ1-1, is DTGVSQNPRHKITKRGQNVTFRCDPISEHNRLYWYRQTLGQGPEFLTYFQNEAQLEKSRLLSDRFSAERPKGSFSTLEIQRTEQGDSAMYLCASSRAGGTYFVRAFFGQGTRLTVV.

V and J are TRBV12-3 or TRBV12-4 and TRBJ1-5; TRBD1 matches at 7 bases. Trimming took 5 bases from V and 4 from J; bases not matched to a gene: 8. The CDR3 spans 15 residues. CDR3 sequence: CASSVGQAGNQPQHF. CDR3 nucleotide sequence: TGTGCCAGCAGTGTCGGACAGGCGGGGAATCAGCCCCAGCATTTT.

As concerns this clonotype: One end of the junction varies from germline; a read error may be responsible. This chain connects TRBV4-3 to TRBJ1-5; D remains unclear. The V gene's germline CDR1 is LGHNA and CDR2 YSLEER. The CDR3 loop spans 14 amino acids. CDR3 sequence: CASGHNSVDQPQHF. DNA of the CDR3: TGCGCCAGCGGCCATAACAGTGTTGATCAGCCCCAGCATTTT.

This rearrangement joins TRBV6-6 to TRBJ2-2; 9 bases map to TRBD2. After removal of 4 bases from V and 2 bases from J, the junction contained 5 bases not matched to a gene. This CDR3 contains 16 residues. CDR1 and CDR2 (germline): MNHNY, SVGAGI (reference sequence). In DNA, the CDR3 is TGTGCCAGCAGTTCCTTAGCGGGGGACAACACCGGGGAGCTGTTTTTT. As protein: CASSSLAGDNTGELFF.

This clonotype was seen more than once but under ten times. The chain couples TRBV4-1 to TRBJ1-4, with D hard to call. V dropped 6 bases and J dropped 8 bases, with 19 bases sitting between them. The V gene's germline CDR1 is MGHRA and CDR2 YSYEKL. CDR3 length: 15 residues. For the CDR3, the DNA is TGCGCCAGCAGACTCGCCGCAGCGGATACCGAAAAACTGTTTTTT. Encoded protein: CASRLAAADTEKLFF.

This chain connects TRBV12-3 or TRBV12-4 to TRBJ1-6; no clear D. The germline V and J ends were trimmed by 5 bases and 7 bases, with 12 bases remaining between them. The CDR3 covers 14 residues. The CDR3 nucleotides read TGTGCCAGCAGTGTAAACGGGAACAATTCACCCCTCCACTTT. It is translated as CASSVNGNNSPLHF.

This clonotype was detected only once. The chain joins TRBV6-2 or TRBV6-3 to TRBJ1-4; a weak D match, TRBD1 (6 bases). The CDR3 has 15 amino acids. With 2 bases removed from V and 4 bases from J, the gap between germline ends came to 11 bases. Germline V gives CDR1 MNHEY, CDR2 SVGEGT. CDR3: CASSYRDTHNEKLFF. The DNA of the CDR3 is TGTGCCAGCAGTTACCGGGACACCCATAATGAAAAACTGTTTTTT.

This clonotype has more than one count but fewer than ten. This chain connects TRBV7-9 to TRBJ1-2; D is ambiguous. Germline V gene sequence: CDR1 SEHNR, CDR2 FQNEAQ (reference sequence). The CDR3 is 16 residues long. Trimming removed 3 bases at V and 0 bases at J, with 14 bases between. The CDR3 sequence: CASSFKARFTNYGYTF. The CDR3 DNA sequence: TGTGCCAGCAGCTTTAAGGCGCGATTTACTAACTATGGCTACACCTTC.

The chain links TRBV27 to TRBJ1-1, with a tentative D call TRBD1 (5 bases). The germline gives CDR1 MNHEY, CDR2 SMNVEV (reference sequence). The CDR3 loop spans 17 amino acids. The V gene lost 4 bases and the J gene lost 0 bases, with 18 bases spanning the gap. CDR3 amino acids: CASSSVRRAGMNTEAFF. In DNA, the CDR3 is TGTGCCAGCAGTTCAGTCCGTAGGGCAGGGATGAACACTGAAGCTTTCTTT.

J is TRBJ2-3 and V is TRBV20-1, with D maybe TRBD2 (6 bases). The V gene lost 1 base and the J gene lost 2 bases, with 13 bases spanning the gap. Germline CDR1 DFQATT, CDR2 SNEGSKA (reference sequence). The CDR3 covers 15 residues. The CDR3 sequence is CSARVARGFTDTQYF. The DNA for the CDR3 is TGCAGTGCTAGAGTAGCTCGGGGGTTCACAGATACGCAGTATTTT.

This chain uses TRBV20-1 with TRBJ2-5; D remains unclear. Trimming removed 6 bases from V and 2 bases from J, with 7 bases in between. Germline CDR1 DFQATT, CDR2 SNEGSKA (reference sequence). This CDR3 spans 11 amino acids. CDR3 protein: CSAPRQETQYF. DNA for the CDR3: TGCAGTGCCCCCAGGCAAGAGACCCAGTACTTC.

This clonotype appeared a few times. The J gene is TRBJ2-2, the V gene TRBV7-2, with a weak D call TRBD2 (6 bases). CDR1 is SGHTA and CDR2 is FQGNSA in the germline V gene. Between the trimmed V and J ends, which lost 5 bases and 5 bases, there was a span of 12 bases. The CDR3 length is 14 residues. The CDR3 DNA sequence: TGTGCCAGCAGCCAGTCGGGGGTTACCGGGGAGCTGTTTTTT. As protein: CASSQSGVTGELFF.

This clonotype was found once. This may arise from a read error, as a much more abundant clone is one base away. V usage is TRBV2 and J usage is TRBJ2-3; D is undetermined. Germline values: CDR1 SNHLY, CDR2 FYNNEI. This CDR3 contains 13 residues. DNA for the CDR3: TGTGCCAACAGTCTCAGTCTGAGAGATACGCAGTATTTT. This sequence encodes CANSLSLRDTQYF.

The chain carries TRBV7-2 and TRBJ1-4; 7 bases match TRBD1. V was clipped by 6 bases and J by 8 bases; unmatched bases: 12. CDR3 length equals 15 residues. Germline-derived CDR1 and CDR2 are SGHTA and FQGNSA. CDR3 loop: CASRPGVTGKEKLFF. The CDR3 region has the DNA TGTGCCAGCAGACCCGGCGTGACAGGGAAGGAAAAACTGTTTTTT.

The rearrangement links TRBV12-3 or TRBV12-4 to TRBJ1-5; D gene unclear. With 6 bases removed from V and 6 bases from J, the gap between germline ends came to 15 bases. The CDR3 length is 14 residues. The CDR3 DNA reads as TGTGCCAGCAGCCTTGATCTGGGAACTCAGCCCCAGCATTTT. Protein product: CASSLDLGTQPQHF.

This clonotype came up a few times. V is TRBV20-1 and J is TRBJ2-5; a weak D match, TRBD2 (6 bases). The V and J ends lost 1 base and 0 bases respectively, with 9 bases between them. This CDR3 is built from 14 residues. Germline V CDR1 and CDR2: DFQATT, SNEGSKA (reference sequence). The CDR3: CSARAGGYQETQYF. In DNA form, the CDR3 reads TGCAGTGCTAGAGCAGGAGGGTACCAAGAGACCCAGTACTTC.

The chain couples TRBV2 to TRBJ1-5; tentatively, D is TRBD1 (5 bases). There are 17 residues in the CDR3. Germline loops: CDR1 SNHLY, CDR2 FYNNEI. Trimming took off 6 bases at V and 0 bases at J, with 18 bases between the two ends. The CDR3 sequence: CASRHRYDQGSNQPQHF. The CDR3 DNA reads TGTGCCAGCAGGCACCGCTATGACCAGGGTAGCAATCAGCCCCAGCATTTT.

The chain combines TRBV3-1 with TRBJ2-7, with D perhaps TRBD1 (6 bases). TRBJ2-5 matches the DNA end more closely, so the J call is doubtful. The CDR3 is 14 residues long. CDR1 and CDR2 (germline): LGHDT, YNNKEL (reference sequence). CDR3 in amino acids: CASSNGTPLETQYF. The CDR3 bases are TGTGCCAGCAGCAACGGGACACCCTTGGAGACCCAGTACTTC.

J is TRBJ2-5 and V is TRBV5-5; 7 bases line up with TRBD2. There are 16 residues in the CDR3. Germline V gene data show CDR1 as SGHKS and CDR2 as YYEKEE (reference sequence). Germline trimming cut 1 base from V and 7 bases from J; bases unmatched to any gene: 13. The CDR3 region has the DNA TGTGCCAGCAGCTTGTATGGGGAGGGTATCCGGGGGACCCAGTACTTC. This codes for CASSLYGEGIRGTQYF.

The rearrangement links TRBV21-1 to TRBJ2-7. TRBV21-1 counts as a pseudogene. The CDR3 extends over 15 amino acids. CDR3: CASSSKSDPPGGQYF. As DNA, the CDR3 is TGTGCCAGCAGCTCGAAGTCGGATCCTCCTGGCGGGCAGTACTTC.

V and J are TRBV6-2 or TRBV6-3 and TRBJ2-2; D is uncertain. V was clipped by 11 bases and J by 7 bases, with 11 bases between them. Germline V CDR1 and CDR2: MNHEY, SVGEGT. The CDR3 contains 11 residues. The CDR3 DNA sequence: TGTGCCTCCGGGCTGGGCGGGGAGCTGTTTTTT. As protein: CASGLGGELFF.

The chain has TRBV2 and TRBJ1-1, with no clear D. The CDR3 extends over 13 amino acids. V shed 6 bases and J shed 1 base, with 9 bases lying between them. The germline CDR1 and CDR2 sequences are SNHLY and FYNNEI. Here the CDR3 DNA reads TGTGCCAGCAGAAACGGACCGAACACTGAAGCTTTCTTT. Encoded protein: CASRNGPNTEAFF. Full variable domain (outside the CDR3, taken from reference TRBV2 and TRBJ1-1): EPEVTQTPSHQVTQMGQEVILRCVPISNHLYFYWYRQILGQKVEFLVSFYNNEISEKSEIFDDQFSVERPDGSNFTLKIRSTKLEDSAMYFCASRNGPNTEAFFGQGTRLTVV.